The 2 T cell receptor beta chains below all came from one sample that was sequenced in a study of post-analysis software for immune sequencing data (dated by TCRdb to 2015 to 2017). Overall study results and their limits: Patients showed significantly higher frequencies than controls for about 5 TRBV segments, among them TRBV5-6, TRBV5-1 and TRBV20-1.

Library creation used PCR. The sequencer was an Illumina HiSeq 2500. Unique molecular identifiers were incorporated into TCR beta cDNA libraries to reduce PCR and sequencing biases. TCRdb took the public reads, trimmed them with fastp at Q25, ran MiXCR for clone calling and kept in-frame beta chains. Rows are combined by CDR3 protein, so each entry shows the most common genes and DNA. This sample comprises about 540,000 distinct CDR3 sequences, under 40% of them detected only once. Less than 6% of the sample is held by the ten biggest clonotypes. Their cognate antigens are unknown. Sequencing used blood. The source is a girl under 18 with multiple sclerosis.

The sample holds a few counts of this clonotype. The V call is TRBV6-2 or TRBV6-3, the J call TRBJ2-3; D is unclear. The CDR3 length is 16 residues. Germline V CDR1 and CDR2: MNHEY, SVGEGT. Trimming removed 5 bases at V and 4 bases at J, with 19 bases between. The DNA of the CDR3 is TGTGCCAGCAGTCAAGGGAAGGGAAGGGTACCAGATACGCAGTATTTT. Translating gives CASSQGKGRVPDTQYF.

This clonotype was counted between two and nine times. The V and J genes are TRBV6-2 or TRBV6-3 and TRBJ1-2, with D unclear. CDR1 and CDR2 (germline): MNHEY, SVGEGT. Between the trimmed V and J ends, which lost 4 bases and 7 bases, there was a span of 7 bases. The CDR3 is made up of 11 amino acids. The CDR3 DNA follows: TGTGCCAGCAGTTCTCCCAGTGGCTACACCTTC. This gives the protein CASSSPSGYTF.